The 14 T cell receptor beta chains given below trace back to one sample, sequenced in a study of blood T cell repertoires in COVID-19. The data were produced by immunoSEQ multiplex PCR, yet TCRdb's version contains in-frame clones alone and is incomplete. The sample holds about 140,000 clones, 88% seen once. The sample consisted of peripheral blood. Receptors originate from a woman in her forties or fifties with acute or convalescent COVID-19.

The V and J genes are TRBV3-1 (or the pseudogene TRBV3-2) and TRBJ2-7; D is undetermined. The CDR3 covers 15 residues. CDR1 LGHDT and CDR2 YNNKEL come from the germline V gene (reference sequence). The germline V and J ends were trimmed by 1 base and 0 bases, with 10 bases remaining between them. This chain's CDR3 is CASSQGPSISYEQYF. The CDR3, as DNA: TGTGCCAGCAGCCAAGGGCCCTCCATCTCCTACGAGCAGTACTTC.

V gene TRBV14 combines with J gene TRBJ1-6; D may be TRBD1 (5 bases). CDR3 size: 16 residues. In germline, CDR1 is SGHDN, CDR2 FVKESK. The V end was cut by 5 bases, the J end by 7 bases, with 18 bases between. The DNA for the CDR3 is TGTGCCAGCAGCGGCGTAGGGCAGGGCCCAAATTCACCCCTCCACTTT. Residues: CASSGVGQGPNSPLHF.

The rearrangement joins TRBV29-1 to TRBJ1-1; TRBD1 matches 7 bases. Germline values: CDR1 SQVTM, CDR2 ANQGSEA. V trimming: 2 bases; J trimming: 4 bases; junction bases outside the gene matches: 4. This CDR3 spans 13 amino acids. The CDR3 region has the DNA TGCAGCGTTGAAACAGGGGATCGCACTGAAGCTTTCTTT. Its translation: CSVETGDRTEAFF.

CDR3 coding DNA: TGCGCCAGCAGCTTGGGAGGTGTCTACAATGAGCAGTTCTTC. Translating it yields CASSLGGVYNEQFF. V gene TRBV5-1 combines with J gene TRBJ2-1; D ambiguous. This CDR3 has 14 amino acids. CDR1 and CDR2 from the germline V gene are SGHRS and YFSETQ. The ends were cut back, 0 bases at V and 3 bases at J, with 7 bases in the middle.

V gene TRBV9 combines with J gene TRBJ2-1; TRBD2 aligns across 10 bases. The V gene end was trimmed by 0 bases and the J gene end by 7 bases; junction bases not matched to a gene: 7. The CDR3 sequence is 16 residues long. Germline values: CDR1 SGDLS, CDR2 YYNGEE. CDR3 amino acids: CASSVAASGGPNEQFF. As DNA, the CDR3 is TGTGCCAGCAGCGTAGCGGCTAGCGGGGGCCCAAATGAGCAGTTCTTC.

This clone occurred a few times. This chain connects TRBV6-5 to TRBJ1-1, with D unresolved. CDR1 and CDR2 (germline): MNHEY, SVGAGI. Trimming took off 0 bases at V and 0 bases at J, with 5 bases between the two ends. This CDR3 has 14 residues. The CDR3 DNA reads as TGTGCCAGCAGTTACTCGAACATGAACACTGAAGCTTTCTTT. It yields the protein CASSYSNMNTEAFF.

Only a few counts were recorded for this clone. The J gene is TRBJ1-4, the V gene TRBV9; the match to TRBD1 covers 10 bases. CDR1 and CDR2 from the germline V gene are SGDLS and YYNGEE. This CDR3 has 15 amino acids. J gave up 6 bases and V 3 bases, and 5 bases lay outside the gene matches. DNA of the CDR3: TGTGCCAGCAGCGCCTTGGGGACAGGGGATGAAAAACTGTTTTTT. Translated: CASSALGTGDEKLFF. The full variable domain, with the rest looked up from reference TRBV9 and TRBJ1-4, is DSGVTQTPKHLITATGQRVTLRCSPRSGDLSVYWYQQSLDQGLQFLIQYYNGEERAKGNILERFSAQQFPDLHSELNLSSLELGDSALYFCASSALGTGDEKLFFGSGTQLSVL.

The V call is TRBV6-5, the J call TRBJ1-6; the D gene is possibly TRBD1 (6 bases). This CDR3 contains 15 residues. Trimming left V 4 bases short and J 4 bases short, with 11 bases between. The germline V gene encodes CDR1 MNHEY and CDR2 SVGAGI. The CDR3 region is CASSFGQTYNSPLHF. DNA for the CDR3: TGTGCCAGCAGTTTTGGACAGACTTATAATTCACCCCTCCACTTT.

About this clone itself: Compared with germline, one end of the junction differs, possibly owing to a read error. V usage is TRBV5-1 and J usage is TRBJ1-1; 7 bases map to TRBD1. CDR1 and CDR2 (germline): SGHRS, YFSETQ. This CDR3 region has 14 residues. In DNA, the CDR3 is TGCGCCAGCAGATTGGGGACAGCGAACACTGAAGCTTTCTTT. It translates to CASRLGTANTEAFF.

The J gene is TRBJ1-1, the V gene TRBV18, with D perhaps TRBD1 (6 bases). Trimming removed 1 base at V and 3 bases at J, with 9 bases between. The CDR3 consists of 14 residues. Looked up from germline, CDR1 is KGHSH and CDR2 is LQKENI. CDR3 coding DNA: TGTGCCAGCTCACCACGCAGGGGCTACACTGAAGCTTTCTTT. Translated: CASSPRRGYTEAFF.

The chain joins TRBV6-5 to TRBJ2-7, with D perhaps matching TRBD2 (5 bases). Trimming removed 6 bases at V and 7 bases at J, with 19 bases between. There are 14 residues in the CDR3. The V gene's germline CDR1 is MNHEY and CDR2 SVGAGI. CDR3 protein: CASSRTREVGEQYF. The CDR3 DNA follows: TGTGCCAGCAGCCGGACTCGAGAAGTGGGTGAGCAGTACTTC.

The V and J genes are TRBV29-1 and TRBJ2-7; 8 nucleotides align to TRBD1. Germline assignment: CDR1 SQVTM and CDR2 ANQGSEA. V was pared by 7 bases and J by 5 bases, with 7 bases of the junction left unmatched. CDR3 size: 12 residues. CDR3 nucleotides: TGCAGCGCAGGACAGGGTGGGGACGAGCAGTACTTC. Translated: CSAGQGGDEQYF.

The genes are TRBV6-1 and TRBJ1-2, with 8 nucleotides matching TRBD1. J was trimmed by 8 bases and V by 2 bases; bases with no gene match: 10. Per the germline V gene, CDR1 is MNHNS and CDR2 is SASEGT. CDR3 length: 15 residues. The CDR3 is CASSEYRGVGRGYTF. DNA for the CDR3: TGTGCCAGCAGTGAATACAGGGGGGTAGGACGGGGCTACACCTTC.

The chain couples TRBV3-1 (or the pseudogene TRBV3-2) to TRBJ2-7, with 8 bases fitting TRBD1. V gave up 6 bases and J gave up 4 bases; unmatched junction bases: 11. Germline CDR1 is LGHDT and CDR2 is YNNKEL (reference sequence). This CDR3 has 15 residues. CDR3 loop: CASRLRAGGPYEQYF. The CDR3 coding sequence is TGTGCCAGCAGATTGAGGGCAGGGGGCCCGTACGAGCAGTACTTC.